The T cell receptor (beta chain) described here comes from a study of blood T cell repertoires in COVID-19. In the study overall: Collection of acute and convalescent COVID-19 samples took place in the United States, Italy and Spain. T cells, B-cell-depleted T cells, or PBMCs supplied cDNA or gDNA.

As processed by the authors: Using reference gene primer amplification, nucleated cell counts were estimated. Here immunoSEQ multiplex PCR was the method, and the copy in TCRdb shows in-frame clones only, minus some. The V and J calls and clone size were taken over from that table, and D and trimming were inferred from the DNA. The sample includes fewer than 45,000 clones, 65% to 80% seen only once; the top ten take 2%. Germline V gene sequence: CDR1 LNHDA, CDR2 SQIVND (reference sequence). The CDR3 sequence is 13 residues long. V was clipped by 10 bases and J by 1 base, with 13 bases between them. Sequenced material: peripheral blood. The chain has TRBV19 and TRBJ1-1; D perhaps matches TRBD1 (6 bases). The TCR was taken from a man aged 60-69 years with active COVID-19. As DNA, the CDR3 is TGTGCCAACTGGGACACTAAGAACACTGAAGCTTTCTTT. The encoded protein is CANWDTKNTEAFF. Supplemented by reference TRBV19 and TRBJ1-1, the full variable domain reads DGGITQSPKYLFRKEGQNVTLSCEQNLNHDAMYWYRQDPGQGLRLIYYSQIVNDFQKGDIAEGYSVSREKKESFPLTVTSAQKNPTAFYLCANWDTKNTEAFFGQGTRLTVV.